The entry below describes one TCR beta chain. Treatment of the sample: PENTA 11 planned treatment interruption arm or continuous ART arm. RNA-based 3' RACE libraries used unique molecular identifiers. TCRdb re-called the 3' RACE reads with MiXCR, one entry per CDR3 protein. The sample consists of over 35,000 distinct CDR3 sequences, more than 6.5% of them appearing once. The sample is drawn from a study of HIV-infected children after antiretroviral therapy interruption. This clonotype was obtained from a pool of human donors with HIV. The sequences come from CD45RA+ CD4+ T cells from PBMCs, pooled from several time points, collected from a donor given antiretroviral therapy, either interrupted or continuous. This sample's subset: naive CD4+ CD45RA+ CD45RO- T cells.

The CDR3: CTSSQDCSGGTSYEQYF. The CDR3 nucleotides read TGCACCAGCAGCCAAGATTGTAGCGGGGGGACCTCCTACGAGCAGTACTTC. This chain uses TRBV1 with TRBJ2-7; TRBD2 reflects the table's D call only, with no check against the DNA. TRBV1 is termed a pseudogene. The CDR3 has 17 amino acids.